This T cell receptor beta chain derives from a study of blood T cell repertoires in COVID-19. Turning to the study itself: Acute-phase and convalescent COVID-19 samples originated in the United States, Italy and Spain. The analysed material was cDNA or gDNA that came from T cells, B-cell-depleted T cells, or PBMCs.

Original methodology: Reference gene primer amplification gave estimated nucleated cell counts. Sequenced by immunoSEQ multiplex PCR; TCRdb stores in-frame clones only, minus some. V and J calls and clone size are given by that table; D and trimming were obtained from the DNA. The table has about 34,000 clones, about 80% seen once. V was shortened by 0 bases and J by 5 bases, with 13 bases between the two germline ends. Germline V lookup: CDR1 KGHSH, CDR2 LQKENI. The CDR3 extends over 15 amino acids. V usage is TRBV18 and J usage is TRBJ2-5, with a tentative D call TRBD2 (5 bases). The receptor comes from a woman in her seventies with acute or convalescent COVID-19. The sequencing sample was made of peripheral blood. The DNA of the CDR3 is TGTGCCAGCTCACCACCGGCGGGCCGTCGGGAGACCCAGTACTTC. Translation: CASSPPAGRRETQYF. Full variable domain (remainder filled in from reference TRBV18 and TRBJ2-5): NAGVMQNPRHLVRRRGQEARLRCSPMKGHSHVYWYRQLPEEGLKFMVYLQKENIIDESGMPKERFSAEFPKEGPSILRIQQVVRGDSAAYFCASSPPAGRRETQYFGPGTRLLVL.